The 14 T cell receptor beta chains below were found in one sample sequenced in a study of beta chain features in type 1 diabetes. cDNA synthesis used the whole RNA isolate, giving expressed TCRB sequences. The protocol was immunoSEQ multiplex PCR, while the TCRdb copy is restricted to in-frame clones and leaves out a portion. The sample lists more than 300,000 clones; around 7.6% were seen once. Sequencing input: central memory CD4+ T cells from blood. Every receptor here comes from a young woman in good health.

The CDR3 loop is CASSFPGNVLTF. The CDR3 DNA reads TGTGCCAGCAGTTTTCCAGGCAACGTCCTGACTTTC. The V and J genes are TRBV5-8 and TRBJ2-6; D call uncertain. Germline assignment: CDR1 SGHTS and CDR2 YDEGEE. This CDR3 is built from 12 residues. V was trimmed by 5 bases and J by 9 bases, leaving 9 bases between them. Complete variable domain (other parts from reference TRBV5-8 and TRBJ2-6): EAGVTQSPTHLIKTRGQQATLRCSPISGHTSVYWYQQALGLGLQFLLWYDEGEERNRGNFPPRFSGRQFPNYSSELNVNALELEDSALYLCASSFPGNVLTFGAGSRLTVL.

This clone has a handful of counts. The chain recombines TRBV7-8 with TRBJ1-2; tentative D call: TRBD1 (5 bases). Between the trimmed V and J ends, which lost 1 base and 8 bases, there was a span of 11 bases. Germline V gives CDR1 SGHVS, CDR2 FQNEAQ. This CDR3 is built from 13 residues. CDR3 in DNA: TGTGCCAGCAGCTTAGAAGGGGTTGAGGGCTACACCTTC. This codes for CASSLEGVEGYTF.

V and J are TRBV12-2 and TRBJ1-1. TRBV12-2 is assigned pseudogene status. The CDR3 contains 11 residues. CDR3 bases: TGTGCAAGTCGCTTTCCCCCTGAAGCTTTCTTT. Its protein is CASRFPPEAFF.

This clone occurred a few times. The chain is built from TRBV28 and TRBJ1-5, with TRBD1 matching over 8 bases. Germline V gives CDR1 MDHEN, CDR2 SYDVKM. The CDR3 consists of 15 residues. V lost 2 bases and J lost 7; bases outside the gene matches: 7. CDR3 nucleotides: TGTGCCAGCAGTTTAAGACAGGGGCGGGGACAGCCCCAGCATTTT. As protein: CASSLRQGRGQPQHF.

This sequence joins TRBV4-2 and TRBJ2-5; 9 bases are shared with TRBD2. CDR3 size: 16 residues. The germline gives CDR1 LGHNA, CDR2 YNFKEQ. The trim removed 1 base at V and 2 bases at J, leaving 5 bases unmatched. The CDR3 loop reads CASSQAAGGQQETQYF. CDR3 DNA sequence: TGTGCCAGCAGCCAAGCGGCGGGAGGGCAACAAGAGACCCAGTACTTC.

This clone was counted at least ten times. This chain joins TRBV7-3 and TRBJ1-2; TRBD1 matches 8 bases. V shed 2 bases, J shed 7 bases, and the junction held 3 bases outside the gene matches. The CDR3 consists of 13 residues. CDR1 is SGHTA and CDR2 is FQGTGA in the germline V gene. CDR3 sequence (DNA): TGTGCCAGCAGCTTAGGACAGGGCGGTGGCTACACCTTC. Amino acids: CASSLGQGGGYTF.

The sample holds a few counts of this clone. The chain has TRBV10-2 and TRBJ2-1, with 9 bases lining up with TRBD2. V shed 8 bases, J shed 8 bases, and the junction held 7 bases outside the gene matches. The CDR3 spans 13 residues. Per germline, CDR1 WSHSY and CDR2 SAAADI. CDR3 nucleotides: TGCGCCAGCCGGCTAGCGGGGTTGGATGAGCAGTTCTTC. Its protein is CASRLAGLDEQFF.

This clone was counted a few times. The V and J genes are TRBV27 and TRBJ2-3; maybe TRBD1 (8 bases). The length of the CDR3 is 14 residues. V lost 4 bases and J lost 7, with 15 bases in between. Germline CDR1 MNHEY, CDR2 SMNVEV (reference sequence). CDR3 sequence: CASSSDREGNTQYF. Written as DNA, the CDR3 is TGTGCCAGCAGTTCGGACAGGGAGGGGAATACGCAGTATTTT.

The chain joins TRBV5-6 to TRBJ2-5; possible D gene TRBD1, 5 bases. The V gene lost 4 bases and the J gene lost 2 bases, with 15 bases spanning the gap. The length of the CDR3 is 15 residues. CDR1 and CDR2 from the germline V gene are SGHDT and YYEEEE. This CDR3 reads CASSTKKTEQETQYF. The CDR3 DNA is TGTGCCAGCAGCACCAAAAAGACAGAGCAAGAGACCCAGTACTTC.

This clone has a handful of counts. The V and J genes are TRBV11-2 and TRBJ2-7; D is perhaps TRBD2 (5 bases). The germline V gene encodes CDR1 SGHAT and CDR2 FQNNGV. Trimming took 1 base from V and 1 from J, leaving 11 bases between them. The CDR3 length is 15 residues. For the CDR3, the DNA is TGTGCCAGCAGCTTAGGGGGTAGCGCGTCCTACGAGCAGTACTTC. It is translated as CASSLGGSASYEQYF.

There are a few counts of this clone. The rearrangement links TRBV4-3 to TRBJ1-2, with D perhaps TRBD1 (5 bases). This CDR3 has 14 residues. Germline lookup yields CDR1 LGHNA and CDR2 YSLEER. V was trimmed by 0 bases and J by 7 bases, leaving 12 bases between them. The CDR3 region is CASSQEGRVSGYTF. CDR3 coding DNA: TGCGCCAGCAGCCAAGAGGGCAGGGTGTCTGGCTACACCTTC.

The V call is TRBV20-1, the J call TRBJ2-7, with 7 bases identical to TRBD1. CDR3 size: 11 residues. The ends lost 8 bases at V and 5 bases at J; junction bases unmatched: 6. Germline V gene lookup returns CDR1 DFQATT and CDR2 SNEGSKA (reference sequence). CDR3 sequence reads: CSIGTADEQYF. The DNA of the CDR3 is TGCAGTATCGGGACAGCGGACGAGCAGTACTTC.

In this sample, this clone turned up a few times. The chain recombines TRBV2 with TRBJ1-4; 7 bases align to TRBD1. CDR3 length: 12 residues. V dropped 4 bases and J dropped 7; count of bases not matched to a gene: 0. Germline lookup yields CDR1 SNHLY and CDR2 FYNNEI. CDR3 residues: CASSGDSEKLFF. As DNA, the CDR3 is TGTGCCAGCAGTGGGGACAGTGAAAAACTGTTTTTT.

This clone came up a few times. This rearrangement joins TRBV6-1 to TRBJ2-7; 7 nucleotides agree with TRBD2. With 2 bases clipped from V and 4 bases from J, the junction kept 14 bases outside the gene matches. Germline values: CDR1 MNHNS, CDR2 SASEGT. The CDR3 runs 17 residues. DNA for the CDR3: TGTGCCAGCAGTGAAACGACCTTGGGGCTAGCGGTTTACGAGCAGTACTTC. This sequence encodes CASSETTLGLAVYEQYF.